This is a list of T cell receptor beta chains from one sample in a study of vaccination and CD4 T cells after COVID-19. No antigen is known for these receptors. TCRdb passed the PCR reads through MiXCR, listing each CDR3 protein once. Of 9,500 to 10,000 distinct CDR3 sequences listed, approximately 55% are singletons. The sequencing sample was made of CD4+ T cells from blood, cultured in vitro. The receptors here all came from a human donor who had recovered from COVID-19. The CDR3 runs from the conserved cysteine through the conserved F or W. Each record gives: clone size, D gene, J gene, V gene, CDR3 protein, CDR3 DNA. The D gene is left open where the match is weak. For some rows the clone size is stated as once, few or many, or as a class when expanded; others skip it.

few	NA	TRBJ1-2	TRBV7-2	CASSLTQGSSYGYTF	TGTGCCAGCAGCCTAACACAGGGTAGTTCCTATGGCTACACCTTC
NA	NA	TRBJ1-2	TRBV12-3/TRBV12-4	CASNRGLDLLGGYTF	TGTGCCAGCAATCGGGGCTTGGATTTATTGGGCGGCTACACCTTC
few	NA	TRBJ1-3	TRBV19	CASSIPGVDTIYF	TGTGCCAGTAGTATCCCAGGGGTGGACACCATATATTTT
medium-sized	NA	TRBJ2-1	TRBV12-3/TRBV12-4	CASSSSGQLSYNEQFF	TGTGCCAGCAGTTCTAGTGGTCAGCTCTCCTACAATGAGCAGTTCTTC
NA	NA	TRBJ2-2	TRBV11-3	CASSHTPLIWGATGELFF	TGTGCCAGCAGCCACACCCCCCTCATCTGGGGGGCTACCGGGGAGCTGTTTTTT
NA	NA	TRBJ1-3	TRBV5-1	CASSLTSGFTGNTIYF	TGCGCCAGCAGCTTGACATCCGGTTTCACTGGAAACACCATATATTTT
NA	NA	TRBJ1-2	TRBV2	CASSTDISGYTF	TGTGCCAGCAGCACAGATATAAGTGGCTACACCTTC
NA	NA	TRBJ2-7	TRBV6-1	CASSDLGETYEQYF	TGTGCCAGCAGTGACTTAGGGGAAACCTACGAGCAGTACTTC
NA	NA	TRBJ2-1	TRBV7-2	CASSLARGTYNEQFF	TGTGCCAGCAGCTTAGCCCGGGGGACTTACAATGAGCAGTTCTTC
NA	NA	TRBJ2-7	TRBV20-1	CSAAQGLGEQYF	TGCAGTGCCGCTCAGGGGTTAGGCGAGCAGTACTTC
NA	NA	TRBJ2-1	TRBV29-1	CSVGRTVYNEQFF	TGCAGCGTTGGGAGGACGGTATACAATGAGCAGTTCTTC
NA	NA	TRBJ1-1	TRBV6-5	CASSYYADTEAFF	TGTGCCAGCAGTTACTATGCGGACACTGAAGCTTTCTTT
NA	TRBD1	TRBJ1-1	TRBV2	CASTITGVTNTEAFF	TGTGCCAGCACAATAACAGGGGTTACGAACACTGAAGCTTTCTTT
once	TRBD1	TRBJ2-1	TRBV5-1	CASSYGTGKVLYNEQFF	TGCGCCAGCAGCTACGGGACAGGGAAAGTACTTTACAATGAGCAGTTCTTC
NA	TRBD2	TRBJ2-7	TRBV11-3	CASSATSGSYEQYF	TGTGCCAGCAGCGCCACTAGCGGGTCCTACGAGCAGTACTTC
NA	NA	TRBJ1-2	TRBV7-9	CASSSLGGRNYGYTF	TGTGCCAGCAGCTCACTTGGGGGGCGTAACTATGGCTACACCTTC
NA	NA	TRBJ1-1	TRBV2	CASSEGGWDTEAFF	TGTGCCAGCAGTGAAGGGGGCTGGGACACTGAAGCTTTCTTT
few	TRBD1	TRBJ1-2	TRBV2	CASSEAGQVPHTF	TGTGCCAGCAGTGAAGCTGGACAGGTCCCCCACACCTTC
NA	TRBD2	TRBJ2-7	TRBV19	CASSIQAGGIYEQYF	TGTGCCAGTAGTATTCAGGCGGGGGGGATCTACGAGCAGTACTTC
NA	TRBD1	TRBJ1-3	TRBV2	CASSEGTGRSGNTIYF	TGTGCCAGCAGTGAAGGGACAGGACGCTCTGGAAACACCATATATTTT
NA	NA	TRBJ1-2	TRBV30	CAWTQDSNYGYTF	TGTGCCTGGACACAGGACTCAAACTATGGCTACACCTTC
few	TRBD1	TRBJ1-2	TRBV10-3	CAISESTTGGDGYTF	TGTGCCATCAGTGAGTCTACCACAGGGGGCGATGGCTACACCTTC
NA	NA	TRBJ2-7	TRBV2	CASSERGSYEQYF	TGTGCCAGCAGTGAACGGGGCTCCTACGAGCAGTACTTC